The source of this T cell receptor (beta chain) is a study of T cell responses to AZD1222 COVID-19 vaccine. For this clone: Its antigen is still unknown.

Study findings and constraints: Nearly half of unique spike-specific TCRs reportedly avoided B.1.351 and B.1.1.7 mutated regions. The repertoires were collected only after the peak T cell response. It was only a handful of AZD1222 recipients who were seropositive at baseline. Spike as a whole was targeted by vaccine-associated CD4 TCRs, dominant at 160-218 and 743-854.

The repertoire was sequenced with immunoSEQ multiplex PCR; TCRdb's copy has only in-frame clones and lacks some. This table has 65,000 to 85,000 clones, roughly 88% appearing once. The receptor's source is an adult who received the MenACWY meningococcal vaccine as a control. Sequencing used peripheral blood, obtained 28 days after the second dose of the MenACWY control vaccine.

The CDR3 spells CASSQQGFGYGYTF. The CDR3 DNA sequence: TGCGCCAGCAGCCAACAGGGGTTCGGCTATGGCTACACCTTC. V gene TRBV5-1 combines with J gene TRBJ1-2, with 7 bases that match TRBD1. The V gene's germline CDR1 is SGHRS and CDR2 YFSETQ. V was clipped by 4 bases and J by 4 bases; unmatched bases: 7. The CDR3 totals 14 residues.